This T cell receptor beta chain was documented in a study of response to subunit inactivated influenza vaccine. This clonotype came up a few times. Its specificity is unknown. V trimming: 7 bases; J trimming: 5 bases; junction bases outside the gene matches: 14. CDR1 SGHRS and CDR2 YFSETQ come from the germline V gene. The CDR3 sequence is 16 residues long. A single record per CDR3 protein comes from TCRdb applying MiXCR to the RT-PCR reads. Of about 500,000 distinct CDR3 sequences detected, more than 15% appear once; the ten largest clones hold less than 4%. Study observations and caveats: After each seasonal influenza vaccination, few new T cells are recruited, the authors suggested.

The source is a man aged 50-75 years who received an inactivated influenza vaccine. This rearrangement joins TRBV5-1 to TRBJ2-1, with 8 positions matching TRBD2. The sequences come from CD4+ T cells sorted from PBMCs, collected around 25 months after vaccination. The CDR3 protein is CASGGRGGKLNNEQFF. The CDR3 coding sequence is TGCGCCAGCGGCGGTCGGGGGGGAAAGCTGAACAATGAGCAGTTCTTC.